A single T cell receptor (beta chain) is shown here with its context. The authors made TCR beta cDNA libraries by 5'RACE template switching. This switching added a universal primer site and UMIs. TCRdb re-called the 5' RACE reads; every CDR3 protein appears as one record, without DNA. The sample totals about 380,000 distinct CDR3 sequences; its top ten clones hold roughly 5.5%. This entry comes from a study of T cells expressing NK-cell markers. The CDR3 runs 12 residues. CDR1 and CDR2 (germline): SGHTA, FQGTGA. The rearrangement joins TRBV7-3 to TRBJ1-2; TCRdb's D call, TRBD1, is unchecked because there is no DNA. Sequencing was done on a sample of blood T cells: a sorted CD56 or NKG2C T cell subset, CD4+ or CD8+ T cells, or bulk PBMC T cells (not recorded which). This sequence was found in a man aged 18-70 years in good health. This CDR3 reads CASSEGRGGYTF.